This is a list of T cell receptor beta chains from one sample in a study of blood T cell repertoires in COVID-19. Profiling relied on immunoSEQ multiplex PCR, and the TCRdb table lists in-frame clones only, not all of them. The sample shows about 250,000 clones, approximately 85% of them seen only once. The specimen was peripheral blood. Source of these receptors: a man over 45 with active or convalescent COVID-19. Both conserved end residues are part of each CDR3.

j_call cdr3_length v_call cdr3_aa
TRBJ2-3 12 TRBV9 CASGRAEDTQYF
TRBJ1-6 15 TRBV27 CASSIGGLGTSPLHF
TRBJ1-2 14 TRBV28 CASSFQGANYGYTF
TRBJ2-7 14 TRBV29-1 CSVLLSGPSYEQYF
TRBJ2-3 17 TRBV25-1 CASSESNRGRRRDTQYF
TRBJ2-5 15 TRBV15 CATSRDRGVAETQYF
TRBJ2-3 15 TRBV5-8 CASSLGTSGSDTQYF
TRBJ2-1 16 TRBV7-3 CASSRQRGAAYNEQFF
TRBJ1-6 14 TRBV30 CAWATTGVNSPLHF
TRBJ2-1 15 TRBV4-1 CASSPTSVSYNEQFF
TRBJ2-1 15 TRBV27 CASSLLAGGMNEQFF
TRBJ1-5 17 TRBV28 CASSLGPGQGNNQPQHF
TRBJ2-5 18 TRBV7-8 CASSLGKLAGGLRETQYF
TRBJ2-1 16 TRBV9 CASSVAGTSVYNEQFF
TRBJ2-3 15 TRBV7-8 CASSFLSASTDTQYF
TRBJ1-1 15 TRBV6-2/TRBV6-3 CASSYGGGGGTEAFF
TRBJ1-2 14 TRBV7-2 CASSFIDRTYGYTF
TRBJ1-5 13 TRBV5-4 CASSLNQDQPQHF
TRBJ2-3 14 TRBV12-5 CASGPQGARDTQYF
TRBJ2-1 12 TRBV30 CAWNAVSHEQFF
TRBJ2-7 13 TRBV3-1/TRBV3-2 CASKKVSGSEQYF
TRBJ2-1 13 TRBV7-9 CASSRTQMTSPFF
TRBJ1-1 15 TRBV18 CASSQRPGGPTEAFF
TRBJ2-1 13 TRBV5-1 CASGTAAYNEQFF
TRBJ2-3 13 TRBV10-3 CAINGGRTDTQYF
TRBJ2-3 15 TRBV19 CASSTGDRDSKTQYF
TRBJ2-1 16 TRBV7-3 CASSLALSSSYNEQFF
TRBJ2-7 11 TRBV3-1/TRBV3-2 CASSQGAEQYF
TRBJ1-2 12 TRBV7-8 CASSPLNYGYTF
TRBJ2-3 13 TRBV5-4 CASSQLAGDTQYF
TRBJ2-7 17 TRBV30 CAWRWTGDQGTRHEQYF
TRBJ2-7 14 TRBV6-2/TRBV6-3 CASSRLAGSYEQYF
TRBJ2-7 14 TRBV5-1 CASSATSGTYEQYF
TRBJ2-3 13 TRBV5-5 CASSPQGADTQYF